The rows below give T cell receptor beta chains drawn from one sample of a study of blood T cell repertoires in COVID-19. TCRdb's copy holds only in-frame clones and misses some; the assay was immunoSEQ multiplex PCR. The table has roughly 300,000 clones, approximately 87% seen once. The sample comprised peripheral blood. The receptors come from a woman aged 50 to 60 who had recovered from COVID-19. CDR3s include the opening cysteine and the closing phenylalanine or tryptophan. A D gene is named only where the DNA matches it firmly. The size of a clone is reported for some rows only, either as once, few or many, or as a class for expanded clones.

d_gene: TRBD1
abundance: NA
j_gene: TRBJ1-5
v_gene: TRBV30
CDR3nt: TGTGCCTGGGACAGGGGCACCAATCAGCCCCAGCATTTT
CDR3aa: CAWDRGTNQPQHF

d_gene: NA
abundance: NA
j_gene: TRBJ2-1
v_gene: TRBV5-1
CDR3nt: TGCGCCAGCAGCCGCTTCAGCGGTGACTTTAACAATGAGCAGTTCTTC
CDR3aa: CASSRFSGDFNNEQFF

d_gene: TRBD2
abundance: NA
j_gene: TRBJ2-6
v_gene: TRBV13
CDR3nt: TGTGCCAGCAGGCAAGCGGGAACGGGGGCCAACGTCCTGACTTTC
CDR3aa: CASRQAGTGANVLTF

d_gene: TRBD2
abundance: NA
j_gene: TRBJ2-3
v_gene: TRBV5-1
CDR3nt: TGCGCCAGCAGCTTGGCCTATAGCGGGGTGACAGATACGCAGTATTTT
CDR3aa: CASSLAYSGVTDTQYF

d_gene: NA
abundance: NA
j_gene: TRBJ1-2
v_gene: TRBV24-1
CDR3nt: TGTGCCACCCAGCGAGGGAGGGAAGATGGCTACACCTTC
CDR3aa: CATQRGREDGYTF

d_gene: TRBD1
abundance: NA
j_gene: TRBJ1-5
v_gene: TRBV7-2
CDR3nt: TGTGCCAGCAGCCGGGACAGTAATTATCAGCCCCAGCATTTT
CDR3aa: CASSRDSNYQPQHF

d_gene: TRBD1
abundance: NA
j_gene: TRBJ2-1
v_gene: TRBV7-2
CDR3nt: TGTGCCAGCAGCTTCCGACAGGGAAATGAGCAGTTCTTC
CDR3aa: CASSFRQGNEQFF

d_gene: NA
abundance: NA
j_gene: TRBJ2-3
v_gene: TRBV6-5
CDR3nt: TGTGCCAGCAGTCATCTACAGGGCACAGATACGCAGTATTTT
CDR3aa: CASSHLQGTDTQYF

d_gene: NA
abundance: NA
j_gene: TRBJ1-5
v_gene: TRBV30
CDR3nt: TGTGCCTGGAGCCCCACCGGGTATAGCAATCAGCCCCAGCATTTT
CDR3aa: CAWSPTGYSNQPQHF

d_gene: NA
abundance: once
j_gene: TRBJ2-7
v_gene: TRBV20-1
CDR3nt: TGCAGTGCTAGTTTTCTTGGGGAGGCGAACGAGCAGTACTTC
CDR3aa: CSASFLGEANEQYF

d_gene: TRBD1
abundance: NA
j_gene: TRBJ1-1
v_gene: TRBV6-2/TRBV6-3
CDR3nt: TGTGCCAGCAGTTACTCAAGGACAGGGGGCGAGATCGTGGGGGCTTTCTTT
CDR3aa: CASSYSRTGGEIVGAFF

d_gene: TRBD1
abundance: NA
j_gene: TRBJ2-7
v_gene: TRBV13
CDR3nt: TGTGCCAGCAGCCATCAGGGGGTAGGGGCCTACGAGCAGTACTTC
CDR3aa: CASSHQGVGAYEQYF

d_gene: TRBD1
abundance: few
j_gene: TRBJ1-2
v_gene: TRBV27
CDR3nt: TGTGCCAGCAGTTTCCGACAGGGATCCCATGGCTACACCTTC
CDR3aa: CASSFRQGSHGYTF

d_gene: NA
abundance: NA
j_gene: TRBJ2-1
v_gene: TRBV10-2
CDR3nt: TGCGCCAGCAGGGACTGGCGAGACTACAATGAGCAGTTCTTC
CDR3aa: CASRDWRDYNEQFF

d_gene: TRBD2
abundance: NA
j_gene: TRBJ2-2
v_gene: TRBV7-8
CDR3nt: TGTGCCAGCACCCTTAGTCCAACCGGACTAGCGGGAGGGCCCGCGAACACCGGGGAGCTGTTTTTT
CDR3aa: CASTLSPTGLAGGPANTGELFF

d_gene: TRBD1
abundance: NA
j_gene: TRBJ2-1
v_gene: TRBV24-1
CDR3nt: TGTGCCACCAGTGATAGACTAACCGGGACAGGGACGTTCTTC
CDR3aa: CATSDRLTGTGTFF

d_gene: NA
abundance: NA
j_gene: TRBJ1-1
v_gene: TRBV7-2
CDR3nt: TGTGCCAGCAGCTTATCCCGGGAGAGGGTCGCTTTCTTT
CDR3aa: CASSLSRERVAFF

d_gene: NA
abundance: NA
j_gene: TRBJ2-3
v_gene: TRBV9
CDR3nt: TGTGCCAGCAGCCCCCGGTCGCTAGCGTCGAAGTACGATACGCAGTATTTT
CDR3aa: CASSPRSLASKYDTQYF

d_gene: TRBD1
abundance: once
j_gene: TRBJ2-7
v_gene: TRBV9
CDR3nt: TGTGCCAGCAGCGTAGTTTCTGGGACAGGGGGTCTCGACGAGCAGTACTTC
CDR3aa: CASSVVSGTGGLDEQYF

d_gene: TRBD2
abundance: NA
j_gene: TRBJ2-1
v_gene: TRBV13
CDR3nt: TGTGCCAGCAGCACCTCCGGGACTAGCGGAGCGAATGAGCAGTTCTTC
CDR3aa: CASSTSGTSGANEQFF

d_gene: TRBD1
abundance: NA
j_gene: TRBJ2-1
v_gene: TRBV4-2
CDR3nt: TGTGCCAGCAGCCAAGTACAGGGGCAACCGGGAAATGAGCAGTTCTTC
CDR3aa: CASSQVQGQPGNEQFF

d_gene: NA
abundance: NA
j_gene: TRBJ2-2
v_gene: TRBV19
CDR3nt: TGTGCCACTACAGGACAGATTAACACCGGGGAGCTGTTTTTT
CDR3aa: CATTGQINTGELFF